Described below is a single T cell receptor (beta chain) sequence and its context. Its antigen remains undetermined. Base qualities are not recorded, but no much larger clone differs from it by a single base. The cohort consisted of some 730 healthy bone marrow donors. At the time of sampling, every cohort member was nominally healthy, though immune exposures that went unrecorded were likely present. Of the roughly 670 cohort members, around 290 had a positive CMV serostatus and roughly 370 had a negative one, while no CMV serostatus was recorded for the donor. A peripheral blood sample was collected from each donor, and TCR beta sequencing was performed on peripheral blood mononuclear cells. The Qiagen DNeasy Blood Extraction Kit was used to extract genomic DNA from the blood cell samples. The receptor library was made with the immunoSEQ multiplex PCR assay. For the multiplex PCR, a mixture combining 60 forward primers for TCR Vbeta segments and 13 reverse primers for TCR Jbeta segments was used. Amplification of the CDR3 region of rearranged TCR beta genes was performed with a multiplex PCR assay on genomic DNA. Amplified TCR beta libraries were sequenced as 87-base-pair reads on the Illumina HiSeq System. In the original analysis: In a later analysis, approximately 74 million unique TCR beta chains were counted across the approximately 620 repertoires, and roughly 10 million of these chains were shared by at least two donors. A nearest-neighbor algorithm error-corrected the raw reads and collapsed the reads into unique sequences, merging closely related sequences to remove PCR and sequencing errors. To assign V, D and J gene segments, CDR3 sequences were aligned to IMGT reference sequences. Each retained sequence needed at least a six-nucleotide match to both a V gene segment and a J gene segment. Rearrangements were classified as productive when the CDR3 lacked stop codons and remained in frame with V and J, and all other rearrangements were classified as non-productive. CDR3 was defined according to IMGT convention as the region running from the second conserved V-encoded cysteine to the conserved J-encoded phenylalanine. The earlier analysis of some 550 of the donors excluded any sequence lacking an unambiguous match to a single V gene segment. An earlier analysis of several hundred of the donors called V segments functional above 56.7% productive rearrangements and segregating when the between-donor standard deviation exceeded 5%. A statistical classification framework was developed to diagnose cytomegalovirus status using the catalog of TCR beta chain sequences. A later analysis assigned V and J genes by comparing TCR nucleotide sequences with IMGT/GENE-DB human TR gene sequences. The TCRdist pipeline was used in a later analysis to assign CDR3 sequences and most-parsimonious VDJ recombination scenarios. In a later analysis, each TCR beta chain was defined by its CDR3 amino acid sequence together with its V-gene family, and reads without a unique V-gene family were excluded. To address suspected cross-contamination and a sequencing artifact, a later analysis removed a few hundred highly shared, low-generation-probability nucleotide sequences. In a later analysis, a clonal expansion index for each public chain was calculated from normalized within-repertoire ranks of inferred template counts. Generation probabilities in a later analysis came from a VDJ recombination model fitted to out-of-frame rearrangements, and those results were checked against IGoR. In a later analysis, hypergeometric tests were used to score TCR-TCR, TCR-HLA and TCR-CMV co-occurrence, with a repertoire-size bias correction applied to TCR pairs. A later analysis estimated false discovery rates by permuting HLA or CMV assignments 20 times. In a later analysis, co-occurring TCRs were grouped using DBSCAN, and TCRdist sequence similarity was added for clustering within HLA-allele-positive subsets. Repertoires with fewer than 30,000 or more than 120,000 public chains were left out of co-occurrence clustering, as were about 5 repertoires with anomalous nucleotide sharing. This immuneACCESS table, as held by TCRdb, lists in-frame sequences with V and J called but not all clones. Of the missing ones, under half trace to an unresolved V gene in checked studies; the others have no known cause. The DNA was the basis for D and trimming; V, J and clone size are from that table. For this sample the table gives under 20,000 clones, of which about four fifths were detected only once. The ten largest clones take up about a fifth of the sample.

The data originate from a study of cytomegalovirus exposure and HLA in healthy donors (dated by TCRdb to the late 2010s). Regarding the study in general: An earlier analysis of 587 of the donors reported about 260 Gb of sequence data and 95 million to 140 million unique TCR beta sequences obtained from around 190 million T cells. Approximately 300 gigabases of sequencing data and approximately 84 million unique TCR sequences were included in an early release covering several hundred HLA-typed donors. Of the approximately 400 genotyped donors, 81% fell in the genetic ancestry cluster associated with self-reported Caucasian donors. The aim of the study was to test whether cataloging public T cell receptors could identify signatures of past pathogen exposure. The study used immunosequencing to profile the T cell repertoires of 600 to 850 subjects and linked those repertoires to cytomegalovirus serostatus. In addition to the first cohort of around 670 subjects, a separate validation cohort of 120 different subjects was used. To predict cytomegalovirus infection status, the study combined high-throughput TCR immunosequencing, statistical association of individual TCRs with disease status, and machine learning. To study patterns of TCR occurrence, a later analysis re-analyzed previously published TCR beta repertoires from hundreds of donors and added high-resolution HLA genotyping. The later analysis used no new phenotypic data to find candidate immune exposures, relying instead on TCR beta sequences and their occurrence across donors. To decide whether each TCR beta V gene segment behaved as functional or pseudogenic, an earlier analysis of some 570 of the donors relied on high-throughput TCR beta sequencing. Donor age, sex, ethnicity and CMV serostatus were compiled together with the repertoire data. A later genetic analysis used genome-wide SNP genotypes for about 60% of the roughly 670 donors, treating that subset as a discovery cohort. All discovery cohort repertoires had been generated on a single sequencing platform. HLA typing included class I and class II loci at four-digit resolution. Typing coverage varied by locus: roughly 629-640 donors for A, B, C, DRB1 and DQB1; roughly 500 for DQA1; nearly 610 for DPA1; 450 to 480 for DPB1. A handful of DR-DQ haplotypes were handled as single units for association and clustering because linkage in the cohort was strong. Among about 400 genotyped donors of the cohort, an average of around 240,000 unique TCR beta nucleotide sequences was sequenced per donor, of which roughly 17% were non-productive.

The research as a whole found: An earlier analysis of approximately 600 of the donors showed that most TCR beta V segments appeared in productive rearrangements either about 87% or about 30% of the time, which broadly matched IMGT annotations. Because counts were too low, seventeen rarely observed V segments, including chromosome 9 orphons, were excluded from the earlier analysis of 587 of the donors. At a false discovery rate of 0.05, a later analysis linked 16,951 TCR beta sequences to specific HLA alleles. Some IMGT-functional V segments, including TRBV6-2 and TRBV6-3, could not be told apart with the 87-base-pair reads, so those segments were excluded. An association between a missense DCLRE1C variant and V-gene and J-gene trimming of TCR beta chains was found in a later genetic analysis and replicated in an independent cohort. According to a later analysis, TCR association rates differed among HLA loci, with DRB1 alleles showing the most associated TCRs and HLA-C alleles showing the fewest. Most CMV-associated TCR beta chains appeared to be HLA-restricted in a later analysis, and the HLA associations seemed to be driven largely by CMV exposure. A few of the identified cytomegalovirus-associated TCR beta chains were confirmed in vitro to be specific for cytomegalovirus antigens. Correlated functional status among segregating V segments might reflect linkage disequilibrium, but an unknown experimental factor could not be ruled out. Compared with the roughly 700-donor mean, donors in an Asian-associated ancestry cluster had fewer N-insertions in productive TCRs, according to a later genetic analysis. Cytomegalovirus status was reported to be diagnosed by the classifier with high specificity and sensitivity in both the original and validation cohorts. A later analysis found that HLA-associated TCR beta chains were more clonally expanded and had lower generation probabilities than equally common non-associated chains. Only TCR beta chains were sequenced in this cohort, and the absence of alpha or paired-chain data limited detectable features. For the cohort, immune exposure information was limited to CMV serostatus. The study gave a list of around 170 TCR beta chains associated with cytomegalovirus. Because some donors lacked HLA typing at each locus, the association tests relied only on the typed subset. Across donors, most TCR sequences were observed very rarely, whereas some public TCRs were present in many individuals. When HLA alleles, especially DR and DQ, strongly co-occurred, TCR associations were difficult to assign to individual alleles. The sequencing pipeline was judged likely to have produced a cluster of highly shared sequence variants as a technical artifact. The authors suggested that the approach could potentially be generalized to other disease states and immunological phenotypes. A further reported finding was that TCR beta sequences accurately predicted the HLA-A and HLA-B alleles for most subjects in the first cohort. Several of the top co-occurrence clusters appeared to be linked to parvovirus B19, influenza, CMV and Epstein-Barr virus, according to a later analysis. Sequencing depth was assumed to be roughly uniform across donors in the presence/absence analyses, though that assumption may not hold.

Its CDR3 holds 15 amino acids, cysteine through phenylalanine. The read is trimmed to its CDR3 DNA, 45 bases read in frame from base 1. CDR1 is given as MNHEY and CDR2 as SVGAGI, both from the germline V gene. Compared with germline, V lacks 4 bases and J lacks 6 bases; bases without a gene match: 4. This TCR was recovered from a human donor in good health. The rearrangement joined TRBV6-5 to TRBJ2-3; TRBD2 aligns with 13 central bases. Sequences were obtained from PBMCs. In nucleotide form, the sequence is TGTGCCAGCAGTTCCGGACTAGCGGGAGTGGATACGCAGTATTTT. This codes for CASSSGLAGVDTQYF.